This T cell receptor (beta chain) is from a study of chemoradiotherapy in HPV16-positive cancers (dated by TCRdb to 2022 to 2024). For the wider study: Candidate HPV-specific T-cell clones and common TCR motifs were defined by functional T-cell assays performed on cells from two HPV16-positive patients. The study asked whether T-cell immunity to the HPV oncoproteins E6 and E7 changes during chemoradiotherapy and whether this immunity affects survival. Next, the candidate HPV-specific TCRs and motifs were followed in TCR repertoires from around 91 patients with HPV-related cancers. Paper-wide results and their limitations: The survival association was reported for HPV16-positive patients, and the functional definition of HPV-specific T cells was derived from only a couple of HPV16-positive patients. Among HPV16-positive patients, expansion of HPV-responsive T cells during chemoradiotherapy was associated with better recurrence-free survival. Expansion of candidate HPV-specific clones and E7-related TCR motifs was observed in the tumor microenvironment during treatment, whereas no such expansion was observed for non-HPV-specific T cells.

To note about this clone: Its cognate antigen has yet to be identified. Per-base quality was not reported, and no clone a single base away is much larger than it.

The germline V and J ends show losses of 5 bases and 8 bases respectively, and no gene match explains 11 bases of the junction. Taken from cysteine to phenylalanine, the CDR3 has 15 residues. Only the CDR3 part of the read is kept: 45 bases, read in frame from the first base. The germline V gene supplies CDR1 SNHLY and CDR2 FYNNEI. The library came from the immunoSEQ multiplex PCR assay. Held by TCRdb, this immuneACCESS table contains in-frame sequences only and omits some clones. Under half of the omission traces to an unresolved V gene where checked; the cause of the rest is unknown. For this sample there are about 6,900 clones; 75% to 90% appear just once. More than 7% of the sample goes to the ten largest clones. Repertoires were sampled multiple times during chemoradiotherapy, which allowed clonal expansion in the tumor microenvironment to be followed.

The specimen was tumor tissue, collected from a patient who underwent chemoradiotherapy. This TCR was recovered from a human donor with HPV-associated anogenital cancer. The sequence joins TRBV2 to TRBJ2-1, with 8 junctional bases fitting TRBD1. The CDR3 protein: CASSIDRGGYYEQFF. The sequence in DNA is TGTGCCAGCAGTATTGACAGGGGCGGATATTATGAGCAGTTCTTC.